The present entry profiles one TCR beta chain with its context. It has no known antigen specificity. Per-base quality was not reported, and no clone a single base away is much larger than it. The data were taken from a study of CD4 T cells in relation to SARS-CoV-2 and coronaviruses listed by TCRdb under 2021. Broadly, across the study: The ViraFEST assay cultured PBMCs with antigen for around nine days, then sequenced TCR beta CDR3s to find antigen-specific clonal expansions. A median age of about 35 years, with a range of about 20 to 80 years, was recorded for the full convalescent cohort of about a dozen patients. Of the 12 convalescent patients, 8 were male and 4 were female, and two of the subjects were Hispanic. HLA restriction was mapped for shared crossreactive spike epitopes using patient-derived lymphoblastoid cell lines. At the level of individual TCR clonotypes, the study measured memory CD4+ T cell crossreactivity between SARS-CoV-2 spike protein and common cold coronavirus spike proteins. The Adaptive Biotechnologies TCR-sequencing kit was used for samples from a few pre-COVID donors and for the naive versus memory experiments, whereas the other data were Illumina-based. Expansion assays from other donors in the study were sequenced with a different, Illumina-based TCR-beta assay. Findings and caveats that apply to the study as a whole: Crossreactivity analysis centred on spike protein, so crossreactivity against other viral proteins was not assessed. In about 60% of donors, memory CD4+ clonotypes turned up that crossrecognized SARS-CoV-2 and at least one common cold coronavirus spike. Naive versus memory sequencing indicated the assay detects memory recall responses rather than primary responses primed during culture. The study was constrained by small numbers of patients and of tested TCRs. Pre-pandemic and post-infection samples were not both contributed by any donor, so tracing of the source of pre-existing responses was limited. Crossreactive clones showed significantly weaker SARS-CoV-2-driven expansion than monoreactive clones, consistent with antigenic imprinting.

V is reduced by 4 bases and J by 3 bases, leaving a spacing of 13 bases between them. CDR1 and CDR2, per the germline V gene, are SGHDT and YYEEEE. Including the terminal cysteine and phenylalanine, the CDR3 comprises 14 residues. Only CDR3 DNA is held: 42 bases, read in frame from base 1. Naive and memory CD4+ T cells were separated from cryopreserved PBMCs by CD4 enrichment followed by EasySep naive CD4+ T cell enrichment. Sorted naive or memory CD4+ T cells (about 9.6 x 10^4) were grown at a 1:1 ratio with T cell-depleted PBMCs and CEF peptides for roughly ten days. In general, every peptide culture condition was set up in three replicate wells. Ficoll-Paque PLUS gradient centrifugation was used to isolate PBMCs from leukapheresis product or whole blood. PBMCs were either cryopreserved at -140°C or used fresh in the expansion assay. The QIAamp Micro DNA Kit was used to extract genomic DNA from the CD4+ T cells.

Survey-level immunoSEQ TCR-beta sequencing was performed on DNA from CEF-cultured naive and memory CD4+ T cells. Concerning the study's data processing: During preprocessing, nonproductive sequences were discarded, as were any CDR3s that did not begin with C, did not end with F or W, or were shorter than 7 amino acids. The MANAFEST web app was used to call antigen-specific clonotypes on the basis of expansion compared with the reference and with other culture wells. A clone counted as positive if significantly expanded in 2 of 3 replicate wells versus the reference culture at FDR below 0.05. For a clone to be considered positive, significant expansion relative to all other tandem wells and an odds ratio above 5 were also required. Cultured and uncultured naive and memory CD4+ repertoires were searched for previously identified spike- and CEF-reactive CDR3s. CDR3 homology was measured as pairwise Levenshtein distance, computed with the stringdist R package after trimming three terminal residues from each end. Entries here come from immuneACCESS through TCRdb and include only in-frame sequences with V and J called. Some clones fail to appear in such tables; in the studies checked, an unresolved V gene covers under half of the shortfall, and the cause of the remainder is unknown. For V, J and clone size, that table is used; D and trimming come from the DNA. In this sample the table shows fewer than 45,000 clones, over 75% of which occur a single time. The biggest ten clones account for 1% to 1.5% of the sample.

The material sequenced was naive CD4+ T cells from PBMCs, cultured in vitro. Sample cell subset or site, as interpreted from the label and publication: naive CD4+ T cells isolated by negative enrichment. Here the chain combines TRBV5-6 and TRBJ2-5, with the D gene not clear enough to name. The source of this sequence is an adult with COVID-19. The CDR3: CASSQRTDEETQYF. The nucleotide sequence is TGTGCCAGCAGCCAGAGGACGGATGAAGAGACCCAGTACTTC.